The 12 T cell receptor beta chains given below trace back to one sample, sequenced in a study of cytomegalovirus exposure and HLA in healthy donors. In the PCR, 60 Vbeta and 13 Jbeta primers were used. The repertoire was sequenced with immunoSEQ multiplex PCR; TCRdb's copy has only in-frame clones and lacks some. This table has nearly 300,000 clones, 86% appearing once. Source material: PBMCs. Receptors were obtained from a man aged 35 to 55 in good health and CMV-seropositive.

This chain joins TRBV5-8 and TRBJ1-1; D is possibly TRBD1 (5 bases). The germline CDR1 and CDR2 sequences are SGHTS and YDEGEE. CDR3 length: 15 residues. Between the trimmed V and J ends, which lost 0 bases and 1 base, there was a span of 10 bases. CDR3 loop: CASSLVGQPNTEAFF. CDR3 sequence (DNA): TGTGCCAGCAGCTTGGTGGGGCAGCCGAACACTGAAGCTTTCTTT. Together with reference TRBV5-8 and TRBJ1-1, the CDR3 gives the full variable domain: EAGVTQSPTHLIKTRGQQATLRCSPISGHTSVYWYQQALGLGLQFLLWYDEGEERNRGNFPPRFSGRQFPNYSSELNVNALELEDSALYLCASSLVGQPNTEAFFGQGTRLTVV.

The chain uses TRBV27 and TRBJ1-3; D unresolved. Trimming stripped 2 bases from V and 4 bases from J, with 18 bases between. Germline V gives CDR1 MNHEY, CDR2 SMNVEV (reference sequence). This CDR3 is built from 17 residues. The CDR3 bases are TGTGCCAGCAGTTTAAGGTTAGGCGCGACTCCCGGAAACACCATATATTTT. Translation: CASSLRLGATPGNTIYF.

This clone was observed once. The J gene is TRBJ2-1, the V gene TRBV5-6, with D possibly TRBD1 on 5 matching bases. V gave up 2 bases and J gave up 0 bases, with 21 bases separating them. CDR1 and CDR2 (germline): SGHDT, YYEEEE. The CDR3 loop spans 19 amino acids. CDR3 in DNA: TGTGCCAGCAGCTTTGGGGTAAGGACGGTAGACAGCTCCTACAATGAGCAGTTCTTC. Translating gives CASSFGVRTVDSSYNEQFF.

This chain connects TRBV5-1 to TRBJ2-3; TRBD1 matches 9 bases. CDR3 length: 15 residues. Per germline, CDR1 SGHRS and CDR2 YFSETQ. With V trimmed by 4 bases and J by 0 bases, 3 bases remained unmatched. CDR3 sequence (DNA): TGCGCCAGCAGCCGACAGGGGGTAAGCACAGATACGCAGTATTTT. Its translation: CASSRQGVSTDTQYF.

About this clone itself: A read error may produce the germline difference seen at one junction end. The V gene is TRBV5-1, the J gene TRBJ2-1, with TRBD2 matching 11 bases. Germline V gene lookup returns CDR1 SGHRS and CDR2 YFSETQ. The length of the CDR3 is 16 residues. CDR3 sequence: CASTLGPSGRRNEQFF. The CDR3 nucleotides read TGCGCCAGCACCTTGGGCCCTAGCGGGAGGCGGAATGAGCAGTTCTTC.

The chain combines TRBV27 with TRBJ1-2; the match to TRBD1 covers 8 bases. CDR1 and CDR2 from the germline V gene are MNHEY and SMNVEV (reference sequence). V lost 3 bases and J lost 5; bases outside the gene matches: 2. The CDR3 is made up of 13 amino acids. The CDR3 reads CASSFQGAYGYTF. The CDR3 region has the DNA TGTGCCAGCAGTTTCCAGGGGGCTTATGGCTACACCTTC.

V is TRBV30 and J is TRBJ1-2, with D maybe TRBD1 (5 bases). This CDR3 contains 14 residues. V was pared by 3 bases and J by 4 bases, with 15 bases between. Germline values: CDR1 GTSNPN, CDR2 SVGIG (reference sequence). The CDR3 bases are TGTGCCTGGAGCCCTTTTTCGGGGGGCTATGGCTACACCTTC. This gives the protein CAWSPFSGGYGYTF.

The rearrangement joins TRBV6-1 to TRBJ1-2; possible D gene TRBD1, 5 bases. The CDR3 sequence is 14 residues long. The V gene's germline CDR1 is MNHNS and CDR2 SASEGT. V was clipped by 4 bases and J by 0 bases, with 9 bases between them. The CDR3 nucleotides read TGTGCCAGCAGTGGGGCAGGGACTAACTATGGCTACACCTTC. Translated: CASSGAGTNYGYTF.

Notes on this clone: Other DNA sequences of this sample code for an identical CDR3. V and J are TRBV27 and TRBJ2-7; D unclear. CDR1 is MNHEY, CDR2 SMNVEV, per germline (reference sequence). V gave up 2 bases and J gave up 1 base, with 6 bases separating them. The CDR3 has 13 amino acids. CDR3: CASSLVSSYEQYF. The CDR3 coding sequence is TGTGCCAGCAGTTTAGTCTCGTCCTACGAGCAGTACTTC.

The chain carries TRBV7-3 and TRBJ2-3; 7 bases agree with TRBD2. This CDR3 is 14 amino acids long. V was clipped by 2 bases and J by 4 bases; unmatched bases: 3. Germline CDR1 and CDR2: SGHTA and FQGTGA. CDR3 sequence (DNA): TGTGCCAGCAGCTTAGGCCTAGCGGCAGATACGCAGTATTTT. Its translation: CASSLGLAADTQYF.

CDR3 bases: TGCGCCAGCAGTCAATCCTTCAGGGGTGGCTACACCTTC. Its protein product is CASSQSFRGGYTF. This sequence joins TRBV23-1 and TRBJ1-2; perhaps TRBD1 as D (6 bases). TRBV23-1 qualifies as an ORF whose function is uncertain. The germline V and J ends were trimmed by 0 bases and 7 bases, with 9 bases remaining between them. CDR3 size: 13 residues.

The chain employs TRBV6-6 and TRBJ1-1, with TRBD1 matching 7 bases. This CDR3 spans 14 amino acids. Germline-derived CDR1 and CDR2 are MNHNY and SVGAGI (reference sequence). V lost 6 bases, J lost 0 bases, and 4 bases stayed unmatched. This CDR3 is CASSAGQMNTEAFF. The CDR3 nucleotides read TGTGCCAGCAGCGCGGGACAGATGAACACTGAAGCTTTCTTT.